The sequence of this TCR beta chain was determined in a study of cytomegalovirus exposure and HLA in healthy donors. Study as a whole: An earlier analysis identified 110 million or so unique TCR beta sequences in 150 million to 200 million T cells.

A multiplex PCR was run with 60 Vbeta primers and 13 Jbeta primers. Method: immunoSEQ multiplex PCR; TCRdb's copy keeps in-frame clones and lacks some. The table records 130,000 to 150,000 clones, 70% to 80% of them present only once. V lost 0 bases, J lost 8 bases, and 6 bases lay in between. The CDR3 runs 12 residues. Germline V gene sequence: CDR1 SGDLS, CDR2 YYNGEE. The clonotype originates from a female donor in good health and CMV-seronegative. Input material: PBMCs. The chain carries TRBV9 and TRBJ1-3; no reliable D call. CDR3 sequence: CASSVDEDTIYF. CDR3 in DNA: TGTGCCAGCAGCGTAGATGAGGACACCATATATTTT. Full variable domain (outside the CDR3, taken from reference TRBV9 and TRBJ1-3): DSGVTQTPKHLITATGQRVTLRCSPRSGDLSVYWYQQSLDQGLQFLIQYYNGEERAKGNILERFSAQQFPDLHSELNLSSLELGDSALYFCASSVDEDTIYFGEGSWLTVV.